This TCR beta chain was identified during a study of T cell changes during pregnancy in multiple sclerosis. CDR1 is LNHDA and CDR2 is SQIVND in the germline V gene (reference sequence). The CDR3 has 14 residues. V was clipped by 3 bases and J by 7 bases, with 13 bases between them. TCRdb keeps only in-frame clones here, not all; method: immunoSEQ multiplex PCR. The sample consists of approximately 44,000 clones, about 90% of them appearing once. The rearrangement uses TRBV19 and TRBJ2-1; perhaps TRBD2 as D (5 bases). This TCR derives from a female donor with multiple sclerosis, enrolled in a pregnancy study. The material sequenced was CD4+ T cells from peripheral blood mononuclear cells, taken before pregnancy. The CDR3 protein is CASSIGENLNEQFF. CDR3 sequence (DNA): TGTGCCAGTAGTATCGGGGAAAATTTAAATGAGCAGTTCTTC.